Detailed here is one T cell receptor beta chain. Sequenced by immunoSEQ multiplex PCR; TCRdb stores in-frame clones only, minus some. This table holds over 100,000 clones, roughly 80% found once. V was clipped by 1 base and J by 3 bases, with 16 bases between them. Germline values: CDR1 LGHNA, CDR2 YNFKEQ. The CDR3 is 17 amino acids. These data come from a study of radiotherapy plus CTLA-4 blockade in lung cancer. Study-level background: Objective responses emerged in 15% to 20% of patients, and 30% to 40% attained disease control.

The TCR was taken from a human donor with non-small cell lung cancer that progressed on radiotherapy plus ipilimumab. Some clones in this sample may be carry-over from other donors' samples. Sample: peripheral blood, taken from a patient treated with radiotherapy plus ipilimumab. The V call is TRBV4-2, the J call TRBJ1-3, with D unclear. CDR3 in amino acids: CASSQVLGSGFGNTIYF. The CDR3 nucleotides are TGTGCCAGCAGCCAAGTACTGGGCAGTGGGTTTGGAAACACCATATATTTT.